This T cell receptor beta chain comes out of a study of blood T cell repertoires in COVID-19. How the authors handled the data: Estimated nucleated cell counts came from reference gene primer amplification. TCRdb's copy holds only in-frame clones and misses some; the assay was immunoSEQ multiplex PCR. V, J and clone size are those of that table, while D and trimming were read from the DNA. The sample carries around 260,000 clones, about 90% recorded once. The germline CDR1 and CDR2 sequences are SGHRS and YFSETQ. The germline V and J ends were trimmed by 3 bases and 0 bases, with 10 bases remaining between them. The CDR3 extends over 16 amino acids.

The chain combines TRBV5-1 with TRBJ2-6; no firm D call. Sequenced: peripheral blood. This TCR came from a middle-aged woman who had recovered from COVID-19. CDR3 residues: CASSSNSGSGANVLTF. CDR3 in DNA: TGCGCCAGCAGCTCGAACAGTGGCTCTGGGGCCAACGTCCTGACTTTC.